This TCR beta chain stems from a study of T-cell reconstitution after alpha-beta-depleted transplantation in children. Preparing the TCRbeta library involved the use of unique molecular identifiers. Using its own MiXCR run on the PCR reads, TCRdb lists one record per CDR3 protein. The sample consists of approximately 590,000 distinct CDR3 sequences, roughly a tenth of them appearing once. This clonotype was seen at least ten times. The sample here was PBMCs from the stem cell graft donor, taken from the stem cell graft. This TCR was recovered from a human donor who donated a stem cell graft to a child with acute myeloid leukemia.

CDR3: CATSDRGHLSSGANVLTF. DNA of the CDR3: TGTGCCACCAGTGACCGGGGACATCTGAGCTCTGGGGCCAACGTCCTGACTTTC. V usage is TRBV24-1 and J usage is TRBJ2-6, with TRBD1 as a possible D gene (6 bases). CDR3 length: 18 residues. Trimming pared 4 bases from V and 0 bases from J, leaving 15 bases between. Germline V gives CDR1 KGHDR, CDR2 SFDVKD.